One and the same sample provided the 15 T cell receptor beta chains below, sequenced in a study of CXCR3-negative and CXCR3-positive naive CD8 T cells. Via 5' RACE with UMI labels, TRB cDNA libraries were prepared. TCRdb re-analyzed the 5' RACE reads; it lists each CDR3 protein once, without DNA. The table for this sample gives some 130,000 distinct CDR3 sequences. Sequenced material: naive CXCR3- CD8+ T cells from blood. Subset described: CD45RO-CCR7+CD27+CD95- naive CD8+ T cells lacking CXCR3 (TNR3-). The origin of the receptors is a human donor in good health. Some clones in this sample may be carry-over from other donors' samples.

The rearrangement uses TRBV28 and TRBJ1-4; TCRdb lists TRBD1, though no DNA is available to test this call. CDR3 length: 17 amino acids. Germline CDR1 MDHEN, CDR2 SYDVKM. CDR3 amino acids: CASSPGTGFDLNEKLFF.

This chain uses TRBV3-1 with TRBJ2-7. Germline CDR1 LGHDT, CDR2 YNNKEL (reference sequence). The CDR3 runs to 13 residues. CDR3 loop: CASSQGLSYEQYF.

The chain uses TRBV27 and TRBJ2-7; checking the TCRdb D call of TRBD1 is not possible without DNA. This CDR3 has 13 amino acids. The germline V gene has CDR1 MNHEY and CDR2 SMNVEV (reference sequence). This CDR3 reads CASRQGHSYEQYF.

This sequence joins TRBV6-2 or TRBV6-3 and TRBJ1-2; without DNA, the TCRdb call of TRBD1 cannot be checked. The CDR3 runs 13 residues. Germline V gene sequence: CDR1 MNHEY, CDR2 SVGEGT. The CDR3 here is CASSDRVRDGYTF.

The J gene is TRBJ2-1, the V gene TRBV29-1; lacking DNA, the TRBD2 call made by TCRdb goes unchecked. Germline-derived CDR1 and CDR2 are SQVTM and ANQGSEA. The CDR3 has 16 amino acids. CDR3 amino acids: CSVEASGRTSYNEQFF.

The chain joins TRBV29-1 to TRBJ2-7; the D call from TCRdb, TRBD2, cannot be confirmed without DNA. This CDR3 is 18 amino acids long. From germline, CDR1 is SQVTM and CDR2 ANQGSEA. The CDR3 protein is CSAFGIRASQTRGYEQYF.

J is TRBJ1-1 and V is TRBV7-2. Germline V gives CDR1 SGHTA, CDR2 FQGNSA. This CDR3 contains 14 residues. The CDR3 loop is CASSLALRVTEAFF.

The J gene is TRBJ2-5, the V gene TRBV12-3 or TRBV12-4; TCRdb picks TRBD2, but there is no DNA to check that call. The CDR3 has 13 amino acids. The CDR3 is CASSIRGGETQYF.

This chain joins TRBV14 and TRBJ1-1; TCRdb names TRBD1, which stays unverified in the absence of DNA. Germline loops: CDR1 SGHDN, CDR2 FVKESK. The CDR3 covers 13 residues. CDR3 in amino acids: CASSQGWTVQAFF.

The genes are TRBV7-9 and TRBJ2-7. The germline gives CDR1 SEHNR, CDR2 FQNEAQ (reference sequence). The CDR3 is 13 amino acids. Here the CDR3 reads CASRKDGSYEQYF.

CDR3 sequence: CASSSISGSSYNEQFF. This sequence joins TRBV7-9 and TRBJ2-1; without DNA, the TCRdb call of TRBD2 cannot be checked. The CDR3 consists of 16 residues. Germline loops: CDR1 SEHNR, CDR2 FQNEAQ (reference sequence).

V and J are TRBV29-1 and TRBJ2-7; without DNA, the TCRdb call of TRBD1 cannot be checked. The CDR3 spans 15 residues. In germline, CDR1 is SQVTM, CDR2 ANQGSEA. Here the CDR3 reads CSVEEAGTYQETQYF.

The chain uses TRBV12-3 or TRBV12-4 and TRBJ2-1; the TRBD1 assignment by TCRdb is unverifiable without DNA. The CDR3 is made up of 14 amino acids. The CDR3: CASSFGGASNEQFF.

The chain combines TRBV4-3 with TRBJ1-1; checking the TCRdb D call of TRBD1 is not possible without DNA. This CDR3 region has 19 residues. Germline loops: CDR1 LGHNA, CDR2 YSLEER. The CDR3 sequence: CASSQDGPRGGRAITEAFF.

This chain joins TRBV6-1 and TRBJ2-7; checking the TCRdb D call of TRBD1 is not possible without DNA. In germline, CDR1 is MNHNS, CDR2 SASEGT. This CDR3 has 16 residues. CDR3 amino acids: CASSFRVVSVSYEQYF.